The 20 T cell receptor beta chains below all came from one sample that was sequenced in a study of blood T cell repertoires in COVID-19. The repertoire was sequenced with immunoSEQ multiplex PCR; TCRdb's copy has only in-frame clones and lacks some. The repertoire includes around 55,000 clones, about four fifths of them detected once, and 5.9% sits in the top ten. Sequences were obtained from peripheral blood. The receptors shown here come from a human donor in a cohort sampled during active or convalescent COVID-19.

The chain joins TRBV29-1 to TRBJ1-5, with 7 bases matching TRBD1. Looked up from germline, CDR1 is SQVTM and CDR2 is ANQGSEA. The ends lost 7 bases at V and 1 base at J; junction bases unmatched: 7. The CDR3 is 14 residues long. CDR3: CSATTGASNQPQHF. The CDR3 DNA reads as TGCAGCGCCACCACAGGGGCGAGCAATCAGCCCCAGCATTTT.

The CDR3 coding sequence is TGCAGCGTTGAGGGGGGGAGGACTGAAGCTTTCTTT. The encoded protein is CSVEGGRTEAFF. V usage is TRBV29-1 and J usage is TRBJ1-1; D is possibly TRBD1 (5 bases). V was trimmed by 3 bases and J by 5 bases, leaving 10 bases between them. CDR3 length: 12 amino acids. Per the germline V gene, CDR1 is SQVTM and CDR2 is ANQGSEA.

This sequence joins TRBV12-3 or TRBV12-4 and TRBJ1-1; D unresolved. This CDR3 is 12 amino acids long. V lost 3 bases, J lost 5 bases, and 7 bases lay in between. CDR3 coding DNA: TGTGCCAGCAGTTTTCCCCGGACTGAAGCTTTCTTT. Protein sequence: CASSFPRTEAFF.

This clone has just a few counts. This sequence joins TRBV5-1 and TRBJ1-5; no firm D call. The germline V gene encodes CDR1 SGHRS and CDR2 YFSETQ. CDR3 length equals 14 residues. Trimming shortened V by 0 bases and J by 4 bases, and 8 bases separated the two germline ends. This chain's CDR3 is CASSLGTGNQPQHF. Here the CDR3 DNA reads TGCGCCAGCAGCTTGGGGACGGGGAATCAGCCCCAGCATTTT.

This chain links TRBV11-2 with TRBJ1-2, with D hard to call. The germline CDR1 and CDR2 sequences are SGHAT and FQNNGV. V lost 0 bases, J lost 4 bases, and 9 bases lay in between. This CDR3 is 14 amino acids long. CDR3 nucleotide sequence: TGTGCCAGCAGCTTAGATACGGGAGGCTATGGCTACACCTTC. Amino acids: CASSLDTGGYGYTF.

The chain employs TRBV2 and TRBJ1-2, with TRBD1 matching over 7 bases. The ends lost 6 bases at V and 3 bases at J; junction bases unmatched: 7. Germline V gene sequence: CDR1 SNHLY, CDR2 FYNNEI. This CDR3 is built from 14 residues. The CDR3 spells CASSQQGPHYGYTF. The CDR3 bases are TGTGCCAGCAGCCAACAGGGGCCTCACTATGGCTACACCTTC.

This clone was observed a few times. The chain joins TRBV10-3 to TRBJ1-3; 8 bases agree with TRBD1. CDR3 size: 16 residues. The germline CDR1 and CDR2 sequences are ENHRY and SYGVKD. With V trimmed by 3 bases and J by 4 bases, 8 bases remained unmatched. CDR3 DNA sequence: TGTGCCATCAGTGAAAGGCAGGGGGCGAGCGGAAACACCATATATTTT. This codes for CAISERQGASGNTIYF.

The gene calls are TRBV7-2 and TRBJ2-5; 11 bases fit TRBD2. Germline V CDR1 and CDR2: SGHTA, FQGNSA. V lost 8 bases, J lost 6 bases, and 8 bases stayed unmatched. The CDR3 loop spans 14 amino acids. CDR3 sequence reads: CASAGTSGKQTQYF. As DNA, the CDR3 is TGTGCCAGCGCCGGGACTAGCGGAAAGCAGACCCAGTACTTC. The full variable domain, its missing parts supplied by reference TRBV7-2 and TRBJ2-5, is GAGVSQSPSNKVTEKGKDVELRCDPISGHTALYWYRQSLGQGLEFLIYFQGNSAPDKSGLPSDRFSAERTGGSVSTLTIQRTQQEDSAVYLCASAGTSGKQTQYFGPGTRLLVL.

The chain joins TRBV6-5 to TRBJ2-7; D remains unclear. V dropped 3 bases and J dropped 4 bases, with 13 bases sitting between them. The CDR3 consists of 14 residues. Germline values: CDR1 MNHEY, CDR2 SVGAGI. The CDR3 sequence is CASSYTADLYEQYF. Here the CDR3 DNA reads TGTGCCAGCAGTTATACGGCGGATCTTTACGAGCAGTACTTC.

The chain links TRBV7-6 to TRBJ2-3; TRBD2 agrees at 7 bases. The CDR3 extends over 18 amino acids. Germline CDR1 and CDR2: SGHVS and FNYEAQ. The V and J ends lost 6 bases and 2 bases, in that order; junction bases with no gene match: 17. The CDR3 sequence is CASSLKVRTRGHTDTQYF. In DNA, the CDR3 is TGTGCCAGCAGTCTTAAAGTCAGGACTAGGGGCCACACAGATACGCAGTATTTT.

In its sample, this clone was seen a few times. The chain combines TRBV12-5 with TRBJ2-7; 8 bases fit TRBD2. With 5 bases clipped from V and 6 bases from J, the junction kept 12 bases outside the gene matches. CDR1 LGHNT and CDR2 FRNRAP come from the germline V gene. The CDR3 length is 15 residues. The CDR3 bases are TGTGCTAGTGGTCGCTCCGGGACTAGGAGCTCCGAGCAGTACTTC. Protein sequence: CASGRSGTRSSEQYF. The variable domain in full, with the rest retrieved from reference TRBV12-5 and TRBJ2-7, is DARVTQTPRHKVTEMGQEVTMRCQPILGHNTVFWYRQTMMQGLELLAYFRNRAPLDDSGMPKDRFSAEMPDATLATLKIQPSEPRDSAVYFCASGRSGTRSSEQYFGPGTRLTVT.

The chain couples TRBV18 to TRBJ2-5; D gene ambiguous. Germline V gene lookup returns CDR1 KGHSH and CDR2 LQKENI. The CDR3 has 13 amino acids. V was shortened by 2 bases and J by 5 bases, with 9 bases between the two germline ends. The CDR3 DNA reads TGTGCCAGCTCACCAGAGAATATTGAGACCCAGTACTTC. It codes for CASSPENIETQYF.

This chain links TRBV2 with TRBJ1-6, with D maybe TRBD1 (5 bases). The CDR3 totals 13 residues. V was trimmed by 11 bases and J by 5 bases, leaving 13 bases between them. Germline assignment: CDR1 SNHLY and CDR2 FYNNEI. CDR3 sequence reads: CAGGTADNSPLHF. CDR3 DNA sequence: TGTGCCGGCGGGACGGCCGATAATTCACCCCTCCACTTT.

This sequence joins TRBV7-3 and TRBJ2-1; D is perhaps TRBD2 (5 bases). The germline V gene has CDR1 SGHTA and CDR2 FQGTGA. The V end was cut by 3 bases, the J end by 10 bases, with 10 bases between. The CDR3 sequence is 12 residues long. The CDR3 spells CASSFGVGEQFF. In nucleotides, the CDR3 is TGTGCCAGCAGCTTCGGGGTCGGGGAGCAGTTCTTC.

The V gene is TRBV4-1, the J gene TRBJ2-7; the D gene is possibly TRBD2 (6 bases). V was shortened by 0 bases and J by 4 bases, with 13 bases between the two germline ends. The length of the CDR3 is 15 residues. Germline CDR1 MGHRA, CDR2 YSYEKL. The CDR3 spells CASSQEAWGRYEQYF. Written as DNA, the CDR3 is TGCGCCAGCAGCCAAGAGGCTTGGGGGAGGTACGAGCAGTACTTC.

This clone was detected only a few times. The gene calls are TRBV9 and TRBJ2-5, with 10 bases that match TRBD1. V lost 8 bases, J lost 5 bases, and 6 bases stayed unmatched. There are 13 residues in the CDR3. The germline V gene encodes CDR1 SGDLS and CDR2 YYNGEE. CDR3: CASGTGALETQYF. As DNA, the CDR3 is TGTGCCAGTGGGACAGGGGCTTTGGAGACCCAGTACTTC.

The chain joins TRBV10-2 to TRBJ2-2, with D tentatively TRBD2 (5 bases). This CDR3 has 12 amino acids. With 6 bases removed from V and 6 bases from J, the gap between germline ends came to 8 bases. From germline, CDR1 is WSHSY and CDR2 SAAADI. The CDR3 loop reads CASRGGPGELFF. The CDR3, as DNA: TGCGCCAGCAGAGGAGGCCCCGGGGAGCTGTTTTTT.

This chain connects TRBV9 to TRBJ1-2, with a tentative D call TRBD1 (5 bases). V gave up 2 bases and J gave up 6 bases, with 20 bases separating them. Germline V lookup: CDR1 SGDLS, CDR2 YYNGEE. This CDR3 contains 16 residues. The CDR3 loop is CASSVGGSVGTNGYTF. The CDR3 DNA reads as TGTGCCAGCAGCGTCGGGGGGTCCGTAGGGACTAATGGCTACACCTTC.

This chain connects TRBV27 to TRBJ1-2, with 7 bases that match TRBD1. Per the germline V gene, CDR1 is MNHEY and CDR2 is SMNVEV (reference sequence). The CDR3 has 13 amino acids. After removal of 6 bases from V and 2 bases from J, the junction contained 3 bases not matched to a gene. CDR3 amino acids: CASRLQGNYGYTF. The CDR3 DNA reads TGTGCCAGCAGGCTACAGGGGAACTATGGCTACACCTTC.

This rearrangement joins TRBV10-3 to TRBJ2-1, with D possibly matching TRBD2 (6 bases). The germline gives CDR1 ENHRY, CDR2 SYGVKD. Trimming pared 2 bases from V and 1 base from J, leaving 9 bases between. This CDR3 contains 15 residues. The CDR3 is CAISEGTDSYNEQFF. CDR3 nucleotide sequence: TGTGCCATCAGTGAGGGGACTGATTCCTACAATGAGCAGTTCTTC.